Included here is one TCR beta chain sequence, with context. This entry is derived from a study of control samples from healthy donors and cancer patients. Profiling relied on immunoSEQ multiplex PCR, and the TCRdb table lists in-frame clones only, not all of them. The repertoire has roughly 120,000 clones, 90% of them found once; the top ten carry roughly 4%. Germline assignment: CDR1 LGHDT and CDR2 YNNKEL (reference sequence). V gave up 2 bases and J gave up 14 bases, with 15 bases separating them. There are 13 residues in the CDR3. What was sequenced was blood. This chain joins TRBV3-1 (or the pseudogene TRBV3-2) and TRBJ1-4; D is undetermined. The TCR originated in a human donor in good health. The donor label of this sample is uncertain. The CDR3 DNA is TGTGCCAGCAGCCAACAAAGGATGGGAGAGCTGTTTTTT. It is translated as CASSQQRMGELFF.